The 20 T cell receptor beta chains below were found in one sample sequenced in a study of low-dose radiotherapy and immunotherapy resistance in tumors. The time point denotes: before trial treatment. First-strand cDNA used TRAV- and TRBV-specific primers, covering alpha and beta chains. The PCR that amplified TCRs ran for around 22 cycles, relying on a constant-region primer and a V-primer adapter. Using its own MiXCR run on the reads, TCRdb lists one record per CDR3 protein. This table has more than 50,000 distinct CDR3 sequences, less than 30% appearing once. Material: PBMCs, obtained before treatment. Receptors originate from a male donor with rectosigmoid adenocarcinoma.

For this clonotype: A read error is likely here: a far larger clone is one base away. The chain carries TRBV6-2 or TRBV6-3 and TRBJ1-1; D is unresolved. Looked up from germline, CDR1 is MNHEY and CDR2 is SVGEGT. V was pared by 5 bases and J by 3 bases, with 19 bases between. The CDR3 is made up of 16 amino acids. The CDR3 coding sequence is TGTGCCAGCAGTGTGCGGCTATTCCGGAAGTACACTGAAGCTTTCTTT. It is translated as CASSVRLFRKYTEAFF.

Many counts were recorded for this clonotype. The V gene is TRBV12-3 or TRBV12-4, the J gene TRBJ2-2; the D gene is possibly TRBD1 (5 bases). Trimming pared 3 bases from V and 7 bases from J, leaving 12 bases between. This CDR3 spans 14 amino acids. Here the CDR3 reads CASSFDSWLGELFF. DNA of the CDR3: TGTGCCAGCAGTTTTGACAGTTGGCTCGGGGAGCTGTTTTTT.

The genes are TRBV19 and TRBJ2-7, with 9 bases fitting TRBD2. Germline loops: CDR1 LNHDA, CDR2 SQIVND (reference sequence). The CDR3 has 13 amino acids. With 9 bases clipped from V and 6 bases from J, the junction kept 9 bases outside the gene matches. The CDR3 nucleotides read TGTGCCAGCGCCGGGACTAGCATAGGCGAGCAGTACTTC. Translation: CASAGTSIGEQYF.

This clonotype was recorded many times. This rearrangement joins TRBV20-1 to TRBJ2-5; D is possibly TRBD1 (7 bases). The CDR3 has 15 residues. Trimming left V 6 bases short and J 4 bases short, with 21 bases between. CDR1 DFQATT and CDR2 SNEGSKA come from the germline V gene (reference sequence). The CDR3 is CSAPRTGARGETQYF. The CDR3 DNA is TGCAGTGCACCACGAACAGGGGCGCGGGGAGAGACCCAGTACTTC.

This clonotype occurred a few times. The rearrangement joins TRBV5-1 to TRBJ2-5; the D call may be TRBD1 or TRBD2 (5 bases each). Germline CDR1 reads SGHRS; CDR2 reads YFSETQ. This CDR3 is built from 14 residues. V lost 4 bases, J lost 5 bases, and 15 bases lay in between. The CDR3 nucleotides read TGCGCCAGCAGCAACCCCCGGGGCCAGGAGACCCAGTACTTC. Its protein product is CASSNPRGQETQYF.

This chain uses TRBV9 with TRBJ1-1, with D unclear. Germline V gene data show CDR1 as SGDLS and CDR2 as YYNGEE. V lost 2 bases to trimming and J lost 1 base, with 12 bases between them. CDR3 length equals 15 residues. The CDR3 coding sequence is TGTGCCAGCAGCGTTCTCCCGGGAGGGAACACTGAAGCTTTCTTT. Residues: CASSVLPGGNTEAFF.

This sequence joins TRBV29-1 and TRBJ1-1, with D perhaps TRBD1 (5 bases). In germline, CDR1 is SQVTM, CDR2 ANQGSEA. The CDR3 totals 12 residues. CDR3 DNA: TGCAGTGCGAAGGGGTTGAACACTGAAGCTTTCTTT. This sequence encodes CSAKGLNTEAFF. Variable domain in full (rest from reference TRBV29-1 and TRBJ1-1): SAVISQKPSRDICQRGTSLTIQCQVDSQVTMMFWYRQQPGQSLTLIATANQGSEATYESGFVIDKFPISRPNLTFSTLTVSNMSPEDSSIYLCSAKGLNTEAFFGQGTRLTVV.

This clonotype was seen ten or more times. In DNA form, the CDR3 reads TGTGCCAGTGCGTGGCGGGAAGGAGTAGATACGCAGTATTTT. As protein: CASAWREGVDTQYF. The chain uses TRBV3-1 and TRBJ2-3; TRBD2 might be the D (6 bases). Germline V gene lookup returns CDR1 LGHDT and CDR2 YNNKEL (reference sequence). The germline V and J ends were trimmed by 9 bases and 5 bases, with 18 bases remaining between them. This CDR3 spans 14 amino acids.

The table lists this clonotype with many counts. V usage is TRBV27 and J usage is TRBJ2-7, with D maybe TRBD2 (6 bases). This CDR3 is built from 14 residues. V was clipped by 6 bases and J by 7 bases, with 19 bases between them. The germline V gene has CDR1 MNHEY and CDR2 SMNVEV (reference sequence). The CDR3 DNA reads TGTGCCAGCAGCTCGAATGGGGTGGCGGGAGAGCAGTACTTC. Translated: CASSSNGVAGEQYF.

This clonotype was counted at least ten times. The rearrangement links TRBV29-1 to TRBJ2-2; possibly TRBD1 for D (6 bases). The CDR3 spans 12 residues. CDR1 and CDR2 from the germline V gene are SQVTM and ANQGSEA. With 6 bases removed from V and 7 bases from J, the gap between germline ends came to 12 bases. As DNA, the CDR3 is TGCAGCGTCCATAGGGGGAGCGGGGAGCTGTTTTTT. It specifies CSVHRGSGELFF.

Many counts were recorded for this clonotype. V usage is TRBV18 and J usage is TRBJ2-1; the D gene could be TRBD1 or TRBD2 (5 bases each). The CDR3 sequence is 15 residues long. Between the trimmed V and J ends, which lost 8 bases and 4 bases, there was a span of 18 bases. Germline lookup yields CDR1 KGHSH and CDR2 LQKENI. The CDR3 spells CASSPPGTAYNEQFF. CDR3 DNA sequence: TGTGCCAGCAGCCCTCCCGGGACGGCATACAATGAGCAGTTCTTC. Filled out from reference TRBV18 and TRBJ2-1, the complete variable domain reads NAGVMQNPRHLVRRRGQEARLRCSPMKGHSHVYWYRQLPEEGLKFMVYLQKENIIDESGMPKERFSAEFPKEGPSILRIQQVVRGDSAAYFCASSPPGTAYNEQFFGPGTRLTVL.

This clonotype was seen repeatedly, ten times or more. The gene calls are TRBV20-1 and TRBJ2-7, with TRBD1 as a possible D gene (5 bases). There are 11 residues in the CDR3. V gave up 3 bases and J gave up 3 bases, with 6 bases separating them. Germline CDR1 DFQATT, CDR2 SNEGSKA (reference sequence). The CDR3 nucleotides read TGCAGTGCTAGGGACAACTACGAGCAGTACTTC. This gives the protein CSARDNYEQYF.

V usage is TRBV5-6 and J usage is TRBJ2-1; D is unresolved. Trimming removed 4 bases at V and 7 bases at J, with 9 bases between. The CDR3 runs to 12 residues. Per germline, CDR1 SGHDT and CDR2 YYEEEE. CDR3 DNA: TGTGCCAGCAGCCACCCCGGGAATGAGCAGTTCTTC. Protein: CASSHPGNEQFF.

The table lists this clonotype with many counts. This chain connects TRBV6-2 or TRBV6-3 to TRBJ2-3; D not resolved. Germline loops: CDR1 MNHEY, CDR2 SVGEGT. V shed 0 bases and J shed 4 bases, with 20 bases lying between them. The CDR3 runs to 18 residues. CDR3: CASSYSRQALRKADTQYF. Here the CDR3 DNA reads TGTGCCAGCAGTTACTCGAGGCAGGCACTACGGAAAGCAGATACGCAGTATTTT.

In regard to this clonotype: Given a far larger clone just one base away, this is likely a sequencing read error. This chain links TRBV7-9 with TRBJ1-1; D gene uncertain. V shed 5 bases and J shed 5 bases, with 6 bases lying between them. Germline values: CDR1 SEHNR, CDR2 FQNEAQ (reference sequence). The CDR3 has 11 residues. The CDR3 loop reads CASSPLTEAFF. The CDR3 bases are TGTGCCAGCAGCCCCTTGACTGAAGCTTTCTTT.

This clonotype was counted ten times or more. This rearrangement joins TRBV20-1 to TRBJ1-1; D not certain. Germline V gene sequence: CDR1 DFQATT, CDR2 SNEGSKA (reference sequence). V was trimmed by 3 bases and J by 2 bases, leaving 7 bases between them. This CDR3 spans 12 amino acids. CDR3: CSASQPNTEAFF. CDR3 DNA: TGCAGTGCTAGTCAGCCAAACACTGAAGCTTTCTTT.

This clonotype was seen at least ten times. V gene TRBV6-2 or TRBV6-3 combines with J gene TRBJ1-1, with TRBD1 matching 8 bases. The trim removed 5 bases at V and 4 bases at J, leaving 3 bases unmatched. This CDR3 contains 13 residues. Germline V gene sequence: CDR1 MNHEY, CDR2 SVGEGT. DNA of the CDR3: TGTGCCAGCAGTCTTCAGGGGGCCACTGAAGCTTTCTTT. Translation gives CASSLQGATEAFF.

This chain uses TRBV9 with TRBJ1-3; 7 bases map to TRBD1. V lost 4 bases to trimming and J lost 2 bases; unmatched junction nucleotides: 6. The V gene's germline CDR1 is SGDLS and CDR2 YYNGEE. The CDR3 covers 15 residues. CDR3 coding DNA: TGTGCCAGCAGCCCGACAGGGAATCCTGGAAACACCATATATTTT. Amino acid sequence: CASSPTGNPGNTIYF.

With respect to this clonotype: One base separates it from a far larger clone, so it is likely a read error. The chain combines TRBV3-1 with TRBJ2-1; perhaps TRBD2 as D (6 bases). Per the germline V gene, CDR1 is LGHDT and CDR2 is YNNKEL (reference sequence). The CDR3 spans 15 residues. Trimming pared 1 base from V and 10 bases from J, leaving 17 bases between. CDR3: CASSQGGDLIYEQFF. DNA of the CDR3: TGTGCCAGCAGCCAAGGTGGGGACTTAATCTACGAGCAGTTCTTC.

V usage is TRBV6-5 and J usage is TRBJ2-1; D possibly corresponds to TRBD2 (5 bases). CDR1 and CDR2 (germline): MNHEY, SVGAGI. Trimming stripped 0 bases from V and 3 bases from J, with 12 bases between. This CDR3 region has 16 residues. For the CDR3, the DNA is TGTGCCAGCAGTTACTCGCCAGCGGAGAACTACAATGAGCAGTTCTTC. Its protein product is CASSYSPAENYNEQFF.